A selection of T cell receptor beta chains follows, all from one sample in a study of OX40 agonist ivuxolimab in advanced cancers. The method was immunoSEQ multiplex PCR; TCRdb's version includes in-frame clones alone and lacks a portion of them. The sample contains 70,000 to 75,000 clones, more than 75% of which appear only once. The sequenced sample was CD4+ or CD8+ T cells sorted from blood, obtained in a trial of the OX40 agonist ivuxolimab. The receptors were gathered from an adult with an advanced solid tumor such as melanoma, head and neck, liver or kidney cancer. Each CDR3 is given with its conserved first and last residue. The order of the fields is CDR3 protein, CDR3 DNA, J gene, clone size, V gene, D gene. A D gene is named only where the DNA matches it firmly. Not all rows give a size; the values are once, few, many and, for expanded clones, a class.

cdr3_aa: CASGRTVGEDTQYF; cdr3_nt: TGTGCTAGTGGCCGTACGGTCGGGGAAGATACGCAGTATTTT; j_call: TRBJ2-3; clone_size: -; v_call: TRBV12-5; d_call: -
cdr3_aa: CASRQGVYNEQFF; cdr3_nt: TGTGCCAGTAGACAGGGAGTGTATAATGAGCAGTTCTTC; j_call: TRBJ2-1; clone_size: -; v_call: TRBV19; d_call: -
cdr3_aa: CASSGSTDGETQYF; cdr3_nt: TGTGCCAGCAGTGGGTCGACTGATGGAGAGACCCAGTACTTC; j_call: TRBJ2-5; clone_size: -; v_call: TRBV2; d_call: -
cdr3_aa: CASSEQGFSNQPQHF; cdr3_nt: TGTGCCAGCAGTGAGCAGGGGTTTAGCAATCAGCCCCAGCATTTT; j_call: TRBJ1-5; clone_size: -; v_call: TRBV2; d_call: -
cdr3_aa: CASSLSYSPGNTIYF; cdr3_nt: TGTGCCAGCAGCTTATCATACAGCCCTGGAAACACCATATATTTT; j_call: TRBJ1-3; clone_size: -; v_call: TRBV5-8; d_call: -
cdr3_aa: CASGGGTGTYEQYF; cdr3_nt: TGTGCCAGCGGTGGAGGTACTGGAACTTACGAGCAGTACTTC; j_call: TRBJ2-7; clone_size: -; v_call: TRBV28; d_call: -
cdr3_aa: CASSLDRGQAEAFF; cdr3_nt: TGCGCCAGCAGCTTAGACAGGGGGCAGGCTGAAGCTTTCTTT; j_call: TRBJ1-1; clone_size: -; v_call: TRBV5-1; d_call: TRBD1
cdr3_aa: CASAHDSGNTIYF; cdr3_nt: TGTGCCAGCGCACACGACAGTGGAAACACCATATATTTT; j_call: TRBJ1-3; clone_size: -; v_call: TRBV18; d_call: -
cdr3_aa: CASSPPRIDGTDTQYF; cdr3_nt: TGTGCCAGCTCACCACCGCGGATAGATGGCACAGATACGCAGTATTTT; j_call: TRBJ2-3; clone_size: -; v_call: TRBV18; d_call: -
cdr3_aa: CASRGTDYEQYF; cdr3_nt: TGCGCCAGCAGGGGGACGGACTACGAGCAGTACTTC; j_call: TRBJ2-7; clone_size: once; v_call: TRBV5-1; d_call: -
cdr3_aa: CASSLLNREAYEQYF; cdr3_nt: TGTGCCAGCAGCTTACTAAACAGGGAAGCCTACGAGCAGTACTTC; j_call: TRBJ2-7; clone_size: -; v_call: TRBV7-8; d_call: -
cdr3_aa: CASSLARTPNTEAFF; cdr3_nt: TGTGCCAGCAGCTTAGCCCGGACCCCGAACACTGAAGCTTTCTTT; j_call: TRBJ1-1; clone_size: -; v_call: TRBV7-2; d_call: -
cdr3_aa: CASTQGPSWEQYF; cdr3_nt: TGCGCCAGCACCCAAGGACCGTCTTGGGAGCAGTACTTC; j_call: TRBJ2-7; clone_size: few; v_call: TRBV5-1; d_call: -
cdr3_aa: CASSLGLSSGSGNEQFF; cdr3_nt: TGTGCCAGCAGCTTAGGGTTAAGTAGCGGGAGTGGGAATGAGCAGTTCTTC; j_call: TRBJ2-1; clone_size: medium-sized; v_call: TRBV7-9; d_call: TRBD2
cdr3_aa: CASSLAGASSYEQYF; cdr3_nt: TGTGCCAGCAGCTTGGCCGGTGCTAGCTCCTACGAGCAGTACTTC; j_call: TRBJ2-7; clone_size: -; v_call: TRBV5-4; d_call: -
cdr3_aa: CASSGIQGDEKLFF; cdr3_nt: TGTGCCAGCAGTGGTATACAGGGTGATGAAAAACTGTTTTTT; j_call: TRBJ1-4; clone_size: -; v_call: TRBV2; d_call: -